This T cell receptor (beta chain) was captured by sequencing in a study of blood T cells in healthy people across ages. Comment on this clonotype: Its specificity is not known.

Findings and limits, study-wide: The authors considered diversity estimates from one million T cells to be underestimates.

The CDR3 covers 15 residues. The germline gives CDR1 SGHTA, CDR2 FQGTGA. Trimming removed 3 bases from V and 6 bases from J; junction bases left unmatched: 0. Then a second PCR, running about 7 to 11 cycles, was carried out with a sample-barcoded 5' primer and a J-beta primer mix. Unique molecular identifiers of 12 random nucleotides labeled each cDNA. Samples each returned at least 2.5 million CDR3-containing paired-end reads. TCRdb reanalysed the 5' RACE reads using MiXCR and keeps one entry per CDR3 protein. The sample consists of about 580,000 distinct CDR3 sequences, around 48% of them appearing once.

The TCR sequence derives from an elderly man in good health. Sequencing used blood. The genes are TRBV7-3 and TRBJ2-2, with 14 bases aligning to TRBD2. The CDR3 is CASSLTSGRAGELFF. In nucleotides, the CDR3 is TGTGCCAGCAGCTTGACTAGCGGGAGGGCCGGGGAGCTGTTTTTT.